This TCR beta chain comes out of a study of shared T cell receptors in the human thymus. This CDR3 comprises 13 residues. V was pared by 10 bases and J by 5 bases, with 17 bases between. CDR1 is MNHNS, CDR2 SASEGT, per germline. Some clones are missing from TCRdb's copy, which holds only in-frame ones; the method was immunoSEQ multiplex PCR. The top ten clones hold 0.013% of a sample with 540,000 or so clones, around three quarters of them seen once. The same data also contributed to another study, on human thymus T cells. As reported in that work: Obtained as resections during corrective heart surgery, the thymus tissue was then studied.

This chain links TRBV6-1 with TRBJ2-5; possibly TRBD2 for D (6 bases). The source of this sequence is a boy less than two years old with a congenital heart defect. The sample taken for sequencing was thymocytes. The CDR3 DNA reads TGTGCCACAAAGGCTAGCCGGGGGGAGACCCAGTACTTC. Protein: CATKASRGETQYF.